Only a few counts were recorded for the clone carrying this T cell receptor beta chain. No antigen is known for it. Both iRepertoire HTBI primers and Arm-PCR of CDR3 regions were used to build the TCR beta libraries. Each CDR3 protein is one row after TCRdb ran MiXCR on the multiplex PCR reads. This sample has 310,000 or so distinct CDR3 sequences, with around a fifth found just once. The sample originates from a study of regulatory T cells in long-lasting Graves disease. Study background: The term persistent Graves' disease signified upward of 5 years on antithyroid drugs with positive TSH receptor antibodies. The study, taken as a whole, reports: What was studied was peripheral blood only, and not thyroid tissue. Repertoires from persistent disease leaned toward TRBV28, TRBJ1-2 and TRBJ2-5. Relative to new patients (approximately 1,000), persistent patients exhibited greater sharing of public clonotypes (around 3,000).

Specified time point: persistent/refractory GD, antithyroid drugs over 5 years with positive TRAb. PBMCs provided the RNA from which the TCR library was made. The CDR3 totals 15 residues. Trimming cost V 3 bases and J 1 base, with 12 bases left between them. Germline V lookup: CDR1 MGHDK, CDR2 SYGVNS. The TCR sequence derives from a female donor with Graves disease. The source was peripheral blood mononuclear cells (PBMCs), collected when the disease was refractory, from a patient treated with antithyroid drugs. The chain has TRBV25-1 and TRBJ1-2; D is undetermined. The chain's CDR3 is CASSDRVDSNYGYTF. The CDR3 DNA is TGTGCCAGCAGTGACAGAGTTGATAGTAACTATGGCTACACCTTC.